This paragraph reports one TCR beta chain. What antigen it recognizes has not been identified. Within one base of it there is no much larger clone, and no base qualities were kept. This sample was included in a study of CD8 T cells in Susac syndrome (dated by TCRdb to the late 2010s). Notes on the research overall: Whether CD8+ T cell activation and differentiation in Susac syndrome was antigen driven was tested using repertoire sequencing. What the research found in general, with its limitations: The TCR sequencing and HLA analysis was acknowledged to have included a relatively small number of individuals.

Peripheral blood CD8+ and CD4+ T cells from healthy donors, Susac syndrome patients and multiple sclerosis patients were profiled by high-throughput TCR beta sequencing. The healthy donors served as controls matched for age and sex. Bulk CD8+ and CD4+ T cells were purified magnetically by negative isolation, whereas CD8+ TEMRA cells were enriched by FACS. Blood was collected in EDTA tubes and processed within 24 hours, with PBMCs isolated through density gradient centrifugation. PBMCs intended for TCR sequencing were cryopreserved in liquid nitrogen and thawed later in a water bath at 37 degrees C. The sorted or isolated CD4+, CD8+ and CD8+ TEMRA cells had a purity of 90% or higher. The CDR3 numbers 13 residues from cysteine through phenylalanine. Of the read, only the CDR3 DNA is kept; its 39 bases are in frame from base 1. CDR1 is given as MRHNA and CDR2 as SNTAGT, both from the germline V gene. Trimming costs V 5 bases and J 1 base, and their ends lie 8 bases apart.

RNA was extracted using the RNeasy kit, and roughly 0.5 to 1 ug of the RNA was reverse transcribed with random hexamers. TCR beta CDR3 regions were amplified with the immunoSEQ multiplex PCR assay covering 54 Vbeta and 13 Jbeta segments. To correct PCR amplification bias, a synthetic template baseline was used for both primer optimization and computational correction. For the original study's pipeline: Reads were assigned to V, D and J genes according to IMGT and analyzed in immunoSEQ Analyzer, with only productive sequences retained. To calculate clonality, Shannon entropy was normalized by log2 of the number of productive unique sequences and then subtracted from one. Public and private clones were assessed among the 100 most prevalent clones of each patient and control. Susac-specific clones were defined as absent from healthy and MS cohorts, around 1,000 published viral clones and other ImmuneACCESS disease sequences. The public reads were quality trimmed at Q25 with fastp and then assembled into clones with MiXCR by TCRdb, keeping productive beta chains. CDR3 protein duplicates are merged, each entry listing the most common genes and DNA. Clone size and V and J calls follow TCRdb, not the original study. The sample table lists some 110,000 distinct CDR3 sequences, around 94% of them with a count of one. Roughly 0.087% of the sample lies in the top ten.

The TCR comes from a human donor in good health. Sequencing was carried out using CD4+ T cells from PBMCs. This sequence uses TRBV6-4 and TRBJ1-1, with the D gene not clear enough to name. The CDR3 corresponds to CASSSERNTEAFF. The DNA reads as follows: TGTGCCAGCAGTTCCGAAAGGAACACTGAAGCTTTCTTT.